These T cell receptor beta chains were read from a single sample in a study of blood T cell repertoires in COVID-19. Sequenced by immunoSEQ multiplex PCR; TCRdb stores in-frame clones only, minus some. Of fewer than 250,000 clones listed, approximately 80% are singletons. The sequencing input was PBMCs or T cells enriched from blood (not recorded which). The receptors come from a man in his 60s who had recovered from COVID-19. The CDR3 runs from the conserved cysteine through the conserved F or W. D genes are given only for firm matches. A row's size may be missing; if present it is once, few, many or a size class.

cdr3_nt,cdr3_aa,clone_size,v_call,j_call,d_call
TGTGCCAGCAGCTTAGTTAGGGGGTGTACTGAAGCTTTCTTT,CASSLVRGCTEAFF,NA,TRBV7-4,TRBJ1-1,NA
TGTGCCAGCCCCGGCCAGGGGGACACCGGGGAGCTGTTTTTT,CASPGQGDTGELFF,NA,TRBV6-1,TRBJ2-2,TRBD1
TGTGCCAGTAGCGGAACAGGGTTTGGGAATCAGCCCCAGCATTTT,CASSGTGFGNQPQHF,NA,TRBV19,TRBJ1-5,NA
TGTGCCAGTAGTATAGACTGGAGGTCAGCGTATGGCTACACCTTC,CASSIDWRSAYGYTF,NA,TRBV19,TRBJ1-2,NA
TGTGCCAGCAGACCAGGGGGCGACTATGGCTACACCTTC,CASRPGGDYGYTF,NA,TRBV6-5,TRBJ1-2,TRBD1
TGTGCCAGTAGCAAGGGACAGGGGGTCTACGAGCAGTACTTC,CASSKGQGVYEQYF,NA,TRBV19,TRBJ2-7,TRBD1
TGTGCCAGCAGCGTAGCTAGGGGGAATGGAAACACCATATATTTT,CASSVARGNGNTIYF,NA,TRBV9,TRBJ1-3,NA
TGCAGCGCCGGGACAGGGATGCAGCAGTACTTC,CSAGTGMQQYF,NA,TRBV29-1,TRBJ2-7,TRBD1
TGTGCCAGCAGCTTGTGGGAATTCAGGGGGCCTAATCAGCCCCAGCATTTT,CASSLWEFRGPNQPQHF,NA,TRBV5-6,TRBJ1-5,TRBD1
TGTGCCTGGACCCCCTTAGACCGGACATATGGCTACACCTTC,CAWTPLDRTYGYTF,NA,TRBV30,TRBJ1-2,NA
TGTGCCAGCAGCCAATTCCTAACTAGCGGGGGCGCGCCCACAGATACGCAGTATTTT,CASSQFLTSGGAPTDTQYF,NA,TRBV14,TRBJ2-3,TRBD2
TGTGCCACCAGCAGAGCACAGGGGGCCCAAGAGACCCAGTACTTC,CATSRAQGAQETQYF,NA,TRBV15,TRBJ2-5,TRBD1
TGTGCCAGCAGCAAGCAGGGGGCAGGAGAGACCCAGTACTTC,CASSKQGAGETQYF,NA,TRBV9,TRBJ2-5,TRBD1
TGCGCCAGCAGCCAAGATGAGCGGGGGACCTACAATGAGCAGTTCTTC,CASSQDERGTYNEQFF,NA,TRBV4-1,TRBJ2-1,TRBD2
TGTGCCAGCAGTTCAAGCAGGATTGGCTACACCTTC,CASSSSRIGYTF,NA,TRBV12-3/TRBV12-4,TRBJ1-2,NA
TGCGCCAGCAGTCGCGGCAATGAGCAGTTCTTC,CASSRGNEQFF,NA,TRBV10-1,TRBJ2-1,NA
TGTGCCAGCAGCATAGCGGGGGAAGCAGATACGCAGTATTTT,CASSIAGEADTQYF,NA,TRBV6-4,TRBJ2-3,TRBD2
TGTGCCTGGAGTGTACTGAGCACAGATACGCAGTATTTT,CAWSVLSTDTQYF,NA,TRBV30,TRBJ2-3,NA
TGTGCCAGCAGTTTAGGGAGATACTCTTCCGGCTACACCTTC,CASSLGRYSSGYTF,NA,TRBV27,TRBJ1-2,NA
TGTGCCAGCAGGCAGCCAGGGGAGTTACATGGCTACACCTTC,CASRQPGELHGYTF,NA,TRBV6-5,TRBJ1-2,NA
TGCGCCAGCAGCCAGGGGACAGATGGCTATGGCTACACCTTC,CASSQGTDGYGYTF,NA,TRBV5-1,TRBJ1-2,TRBD1
TGCAGCGTTGAGAGGCGGGGTAGCTCCTACGAGCAGTACTTC,CSVERRGSSYEQYF,NA,TRBV29-1,TRBJ2-7,NA
TGTGCCAGCAGTCGCCGGGGGGCTTTGAACACTGAAGCTTTCTTT,CASSRRGALNTEAFF,NA,TRBV6-2/TRBV6-3,TRBJ1-1,NA
TGTGCCAGCAGTTTCGGGACAGGGGGAAATAGCAATCAGCCCCAGCATTTT,CASSFGTGGNSNQPQHF,NA,TRBV13,TRBJ1-5,TRBD1
TGTGCCAGCTCAGAACGGACAGGGGCGGAGACCCAGTACTTC,CASSERTGAETQYF,NA,TRBV18,TRBJ2-5,TRBD1
TGTGCCTGGAGTGTACTTGGGACTAACTCCTACAATGAGCAGTTCTTC,CAWSVLGTNSYNEQFF,NA,TRBV30,TRBJ2-1,TRBD2
TGTGCCAGCAGCGGGAGGGACAGGGGCTCCTACAATGAGCAGTTCTTC,CASSGRDRGSYNEQFF,NA,TRBV11-3,TRBJ2-1,TRBD1
TGTGCCAGCAGCTTTCAGGCGGGGAACACTGAAGCTTTCTTT,CASSFQAGNTEAFF,NA,TRBV7-2,TRBJ1-1,NA
TGCGCCAGCAGCCAAGCCACCGGGACACCCATAAGAAAACTGTTTTTT,CASSQATGTPIRKLFF,NA,TRBV4-3,TRBJ1-4,NA
TGTGCCAGCAGCCATACATCAGGGGGAGCCACCGGGGAGCTGTTTTTT,CASSHTSGGATGELFF,NA,TRBV4-2,TRBJ2-2,TRBD1
TGTGCCAGCAGCCTGGTACAGGGGGGGTACGAGCAGTACTTC,CASSLVQGGYEQYF,NA,TRBV5-6,TRBJ2-7,NA
TGTGCCAGCTCACTCTACGGTGTTTGCGACTCCTACGAGCAGTACTTC,CASSLYGVCDSYEQYF,once,TRBV18,TRBJ2-7,NA
TGTGCCAGTAGTATACGGGCCACAGGGGCTAACTATGGCTACACCTTC,CASSIRATGANYGYTF,NA,TRBV19,TRBJ1-2,TRBD1
TGTGCCAGCAGCTTGGACTTAGCCTACGAGCAGTACTTC,CASSLDLAYEQYF,NA,TRBV5-6,TRBJ2-7,NA
TGTGCCAGCAGCACCCGCGGCACCGGGGAGCTGTTTTTT,CASSTRGTGELFF,few,TRBV11-3,TRBJ2-2,NA
TGTGCCAGCAGGACCCCGGGACTAGCGGGGGGGCCCCCCGGGGAGCTGTTTTTT,CASRTPGLAGGPPGELFF,NA,TRBV2,TRBJ2-2,TRBD2
TGTGCCAGCACCCGACTAGCCGCGAACACCGGGGAGCTGTTTTTT,CASTRLAANTGELFF,NA,TRBV6-5,TRBJ2-2,TRBD2
TGCGCCAGCAGCCAAGAGGGGTGGCCGACGGGGGGCTATGGCTACACCTTC,CASSQEGWPTGGYGYTF,NA,TRBV4-1,TRBJ1-2,NA
TGTGCCAGCAGCCAAGGGACAGGACAAAATGAAAAACTGTTTTTT,CASSQGTGQNEKLFF,once,TRBV7-9,TRBJ1-4,TRBD1
TGTGCCAGCAGCCAAGATCGGAGAGGGATAGGAAACACCATATATTTT,CASSQDRRGIGNTIYF,NA,TRBV3-1/TRBV3-2,TRBJ1-3,NA
TGTGCCACCAGTGATTCGGGCAGGGGGAACTATGGCTACACCTTC,CATSDSGRGNYGYTF,NA,TRBV24-1,TRBJ1-2,TRBD1
TGTGCCAGTAGAGGCGGGGACCCCATTGGTTCCGGGGAGCTGTTTTTT,CASRGGDPIGSGELFF,NA,TRBV19,TRBJ2-2,NA
TGTGCCAGCAACGTAGCTAGGTACCTGAACACTGAAGCTTTCTTT,CASNVARYLNTEAFF,NA,TRBV27,TRBJ1-1,NA
TGTGCCTGGACATTGGGGCAGGGGCCCTACGAGCAGTACTTC,CAWTLGQGPYEQYF,NA,TRBV30,TRBJ2-7,NA
TGCGCCAGCAGCCCGCTGACAGGGTTTGGGGAAAAACTGTTTTTT,CASSPLTGFGEKLFF,NA,TRBV5-1,TRBJ1-4,TRBD1